This TCR beta chain was obtained from a study of technical replicates of blood from several donors. Sequenced by immunoSEQ multiplex PCR; TCRdb stores in-frame clones only, minus some. The sample records 65,000 to 80,000 clones, under 99% being singletons. This receptor was identified in a human donor in good health. The sequenced material came from T cells isolated from PBMCs.

The CDR3 spells CASSVRVRGPGQPQHF. The DNA for the CDR3 is TGTGCCAGCAGCGTACGGGTCAGGGGGCCGGGTCAGCCCCAGCATTTT. J is TRBJ1-5 and V is TRBV9; TRBD1 aligns across 8 bases. V dropped 1 base and J dropped 6; count of bases not matched to a gene: 9. CDR3 length equals 16 residues. Germline V gene data show CDR1 as SGDLS and CDR2 as YYNGEE.